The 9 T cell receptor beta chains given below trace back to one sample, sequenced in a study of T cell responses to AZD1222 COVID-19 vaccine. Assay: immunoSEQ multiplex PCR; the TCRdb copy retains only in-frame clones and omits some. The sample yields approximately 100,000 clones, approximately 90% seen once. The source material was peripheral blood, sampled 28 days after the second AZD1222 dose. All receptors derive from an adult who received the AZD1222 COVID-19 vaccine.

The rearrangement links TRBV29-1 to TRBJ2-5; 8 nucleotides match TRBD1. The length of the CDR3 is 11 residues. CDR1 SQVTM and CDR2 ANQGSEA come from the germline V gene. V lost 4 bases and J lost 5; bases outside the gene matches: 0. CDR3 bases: TGCAGCGTTGGACAGGGGGAGACCCAGTACTTC. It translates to CSVGQGETQYF. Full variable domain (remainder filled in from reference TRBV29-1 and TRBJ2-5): SAVISQKPSRDICQRGTSLTIQCQVDSQVTMMFWYRQQPGQSLTLIATANQGSEATYESGFVIDKFPISRPNLTFSTLTVSNMSPEDSSIYLCSVGQGETQYFGPGTRLLVL.

The CDR3 region has the DNA TGTGCCAGCAGCTCCGACAGAGCAGATCAAGAGACCCAGTACTTC. Translating it yields CASSSDRADQETQYF. The V and J genes are TRBV5-5 and TRBJ2-5; the D gene is possibly TRBD1 (5 bases). V dropped 3 bases and J dropped 2 bases, with 14 bases sitting between them. The V gene's germline CDR1 is SGHKS and CDR2 YYEKEE (reference sequence). CDR3 size: 15 residues.

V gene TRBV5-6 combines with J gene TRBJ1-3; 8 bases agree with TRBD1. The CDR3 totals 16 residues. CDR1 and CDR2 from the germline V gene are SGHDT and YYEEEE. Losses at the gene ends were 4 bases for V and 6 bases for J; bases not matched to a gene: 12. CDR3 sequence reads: CASSRLDRDNVNTIYF. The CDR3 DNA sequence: TGTGCCAGCAGCCGGTTGGACAGGGACAACGTAAACACCATATATTTT.

CDR3 sequence: CASSRTSGGRETQYF. As DNA, the CDR3 is TGTGCCAGCAGCCGGACTAGCGGGGGCCGAGAGACCCAGTACTTC. The V gene is TRBV14, the J gene TRBJ2-5, with 13 bases aligning to TRBD2. The germline V gene encodes CDR1 SGHDN and CDR2 FVKESK. Germline trimming cut 4 bases from V and 4 bases from J; bases unmatched to any gene: 3. The CDR3 totals 15 residues.

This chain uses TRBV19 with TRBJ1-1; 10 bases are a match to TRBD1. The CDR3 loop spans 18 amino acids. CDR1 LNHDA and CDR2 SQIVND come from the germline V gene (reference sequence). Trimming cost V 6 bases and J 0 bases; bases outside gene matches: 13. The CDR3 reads CASSPTGGWDRMNTEAFF. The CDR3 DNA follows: TGTGCCAGTAGCCCGACAGGGGGCTGGGACCGGATGAACACTGAAGCTTTCTTT.

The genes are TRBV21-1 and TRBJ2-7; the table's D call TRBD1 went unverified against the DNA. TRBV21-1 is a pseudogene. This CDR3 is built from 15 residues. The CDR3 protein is CASSPRTVEAYEQYF. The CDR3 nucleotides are TGTGCCAGCAGCCCTAGGACAGTGGAAGCCTACGAGCAGTACTTC.

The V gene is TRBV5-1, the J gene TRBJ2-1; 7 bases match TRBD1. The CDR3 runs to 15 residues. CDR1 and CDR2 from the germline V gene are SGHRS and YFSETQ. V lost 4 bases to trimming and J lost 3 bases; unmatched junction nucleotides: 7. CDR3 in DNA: TGCGCCAGCAGCCTAGGGACAGTTAACTACAATGAGCAGTTCTTC. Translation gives CASSLGTVNYNEQFF.

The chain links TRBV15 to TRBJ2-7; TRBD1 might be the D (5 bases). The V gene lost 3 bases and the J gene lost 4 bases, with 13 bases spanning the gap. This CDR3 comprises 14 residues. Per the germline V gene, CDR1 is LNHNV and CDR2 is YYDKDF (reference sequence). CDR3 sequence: CATSSTPGFYEQYF. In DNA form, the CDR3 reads TGTGCCACCAGCAGTACTCCAGGGTTTTACGAGCAGTACTTC.

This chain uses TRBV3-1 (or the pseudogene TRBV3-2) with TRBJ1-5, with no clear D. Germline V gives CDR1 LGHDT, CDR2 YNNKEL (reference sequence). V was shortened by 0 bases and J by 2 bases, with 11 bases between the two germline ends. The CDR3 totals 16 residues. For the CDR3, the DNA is TGTGCCAGCAGCCAAGATGGAAAGGGTGGCAATCAGCCCCAGCATTTT. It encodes CASSQDGKGGNQPQHF.